Following are 27 T cell receptor beta chains from one sample sequenced in a study of blood T cell repertoires in COVID-19. Sequencing used immunoSEQ multiplex PCR; TCRdb keeps in-frame clones, though not all of them. The sample holds 64,000 or so clones, around 83% seen once. The sequenced sample was peripheral blood. The receptors stem from a human donor in a cohort sampled during active COVID-19.

The CDR3 protein is CASIIGRNSPLHF. In nucleotides, the CDR3 is TGTGCCAGCATCATAGGGAGGAATTCACCCCTCCACTTT. This rearrangement joins TRBV2 to TRBJ1-6; D is uncertain. Germline CDR1 SNHLY, CDR2 FYNNEI. The CDR3 runs 13 residues. The V gene lost 7 bases and the J gene lost 7 bases, with 11 bases spanning the gap.

This clone was observed once. The chain uses TRBV10-2 and TRBJ2-7; 9 nucleotides align to TRBD1. Germline CDR1 and CDR2: WSHSY and SAAADI. The CDR3 totals 14 residues. The trim removed 4 bases at V and 5 bases at J, leaving 6 bases unmatched. The CDR3 DNA reads TGCGCCAGCAGTGGGACAGGGGTTCTCCACGAGCAGTACGTC. Its translation: CASSGTGVLHEQYV.

The chain carries TRBV6-5 and TRBJ2-1; 7 positions match TRBD2. Germline V gene data show CDR1 as MNHEY and CDR2 as SVGAGI. Losses at the gene ends were 8 bases for V and 6 bases for J; bases not matched to a gene: 7. This CDR3 is built from 13 residues. For the CDR3, the DNA is TGTGCCAGCGCCTTAGCGGGCGTCAATGAGCAGTTCTTC. It codes for CASALAGVNEQFF.

The chain joins TRBV7-9 to TRBJ2-7; the D is unclear. This CDR3 contains 13 residues. The germline V gene encodes CDR1 SEHNR and CDR2 FQNEAQ (reference sequence). V was shortened by 5 bases and J by 3 bases, with 11 bases between the two germline ends. CDR3 loop: CASSRDNNYEQYV. In DNA, the CDR3 is TGTGCCAGCAGCCGAGACAACAACTACGAGCAGTACGTC.

The rearrangement links TRBV7-8 to TRBJ2-5; tentatively, D is TRBD1 (6 bases). The CDR3 has 15 residues. The V end was cut by 5 bases, the J end by 3 bases, with 16 bases between. Per the germline V gene, CDR1 is SGHVS and CDR2 is FQNEAQ. CDR3 in amino acids: CASSPGTHLEETQYF. CDR3 DNA sequence: TGTGCCAGCAGCCCCGGGACACACTTAGAAGAGACCCAGTACTTC.

This clone occurred a few times. The genes are TRBV5-1 and TRBJ2-7, with TRBD2 matching 11 bases. Germline values: CDR1 SGHRS, CDR2 YFSETQ. V was clipped by 6 bases and J by 1 base; unmatched bases: 6. The CDR3 spans 15 residues. CDR3 DNA: TGCGCCAGCAAGAAGACTAGCGGGACGTCCTACGAGCAGTACTTC. Amino acids: CASKKTSGTSYEQYF.

Only one count was recorded for this clone. The rearrangement joins TRBV29-1 to TRBJ1-2, with TRBD1 matching 9 bases. V was clipped by 8 bases and J by 0 bases; unmatched bases: 7. The CDR3 runs 14 residues. Germline loops: CDR1 SQVTM, CDR2 ANQGSEA. This CDR3 is CSTAGTGSNYGYTF. DNA for the CDR3: TGCAGCACCGCGGGGACAGGGTCTAACTATGGCTACACCTTC.

The V call is TRBV14, the J call TRBJ1-4; D gene ambiguous. This CDR3 spans 17 amino acids. Germline V gives CDR1 SGHDN, CDR2 FVKESK. Trimming took off 4 bases at V and 5 bases at J, with 20 bases between the two ends. The CDR3, as DNA: TGTGCCAGCAGCCGAGTCTTCGGAGGTCAGCAAAATGAAAAACTGTTTTTT. Translated: CASSRVFGGQQNEKLFF.

This rearrangement joins TRBV5-4 to TRBJ2-3; 8 bases align to TRBD1. The CDR3 loop spans 15 amino acids. Germline V CDR1 and CDR2: SGHNT, YYREEE (reference sequence). The ends lost 0 bases at V and 2 bases at J; junction bases unmatched: 2. CDR3 in DNA: TGTGCCAGCAGCTTGGTGGGACAGGCCACAGATACGCAGTATTTT. Its translation is CASSLVGQATDTQYF.

The chain couples TRBV29-1 to TRBJ1-6; 7 nucleotides agree with TRBD1. The germline CDR1 and CDR2 sequences are SQVTM and ANQGSEA. Losses at the gene ends were 7 bases for V and 7 bases for J; bases not matched to a gene: 7. This CDR3 region has 13 residues. CDR3 DNA sequence: TGCAGCGCCCGGACAGGCCTGAATTCACCCCTCCACTTT. It yields the protein CSARTGLNSPLHF.

J is TRBJ2-1 and V is TRBV10-2; the D is unclear. Germline V CDR1 and CDR2: WSHSY, SAAADI. V gave up 10 bases and J gave up 3 bases, with 19 bases separating them. CDR3 length equals 15 residues. CDR3 DNA sequence: TGCGCCACCAAAGTCAAGCTGGGCTACTACAATGAGCAGTTCTTC. As protein: CATKVKLGYYNEQFF.

V gene TRBV6-5 combines with J gene TRBJ2-1; D remains ambiguous. This CDR3 is 14 amino acids long. V shed 7 bases and J shed 7 bases, with 17 bases lying between them. Germline V gives CDR1 MNHEY, CDR2 SVGAGI. CDR3 region: CASKATPVPNEQFF. The CDR3 bases are TGTGCCAGCAAGGCGACTCCGGTCCCAAATGAGCAGTTCTTC.

The CDR3, as DNA: TGTGCCAGCAGTTGGGCGGGGGTAGAGCAGTTCTTC. Its protein is CASSWAGVEQFF. V is TRBV12-3 or TRBV12-4 and J is TRBJ2-1, with 7 positions matching TRBD2. With 4 bases clipped from V and 10 bases from J, the junction kept 4 bases outside the gene matches. The CDR3 is 12 residues long.

The chain recombines TRBV19 with TRBJ1-5; TRBD1 matches at 7 bases. Germline CDR1 is LNHDA and CDR2 is SQIVND (reference sequence). Unmatched junction bases numbered 8, after V lost 4 bases and J lost 2 bases. The CDR3 extends over 16 amino acids. CDR3 DNA: TGTGCCAGTAGTAAGACAGGGCCCTATGGCAATCAGCCCCAGCATTTT. This gives the protein CASSKTGPYGNQPQHF.

Only one count was recorded for this clone. The chain has TRBV7-9 and TRBJ1-2; weak D call: TRBD1 (5 bases). The CDR3 contains 16 residues. CDR1 is SEHNR, CDR2 FQNEAQ, per germline (reference sequence). V gave up 0 bases and J gave up 0 bases, with 11 bases separating them. CDR3 in DNA: TGTGCCAGCAGCTTAGCGCGGGACGGTGCTAACTATGGCTACACCTTC. Protein sequence: CASSLARDGANYGYTF.

CDR3 sequence: CASSNRRQGVDNEQFF. CDR3 DNA sequence: TGTGCCAGCAGCAACAGAAGACAGGGGGTTGACAATGAGCAGTTCTTC. The gene calls are TRBV21-1 and TRBJ2-1; the listed D gene, TRBD1, was not tested against the DNA. TRBV21-1 is flagged as a pseudogene. This CDR3 contains 16 residues.

The V gene is TRBV29-1, the J gene TRBJ2-1, with TRBD1 matching over 10 bases. CDR1 is SQVTM, CDR2 ANQGSEA, per germline. The CDR3 spans 16 residues. Trimming at V came to 1 base and at J to 4 bases, leaving 7 bases not matched to a gene. CDR3 residues: CSVEGGPGQGYNEQFF. The CDR3 nucleotides are TGCAGCGTTGAAGGTGGACCGGGACAGGGGTACAATGAGCAGTTCTTC.

This chain connects TRBV29-1 to TRBJ1-1; a possible D gene is TRBD1 (5 bases). This CDR3 has 14 amino acids. CDR1 SQVTM and CDR2 ANQGSEA come from the germline V gene. Trimming took 1 base from V and 4 from J, leaving 13 bases between them. CDR3 DNA sequence: TGCAGCGTTGAAGGGCGGGGGGTAGGCACTGAAGCTTTCTTT. Translated, it gives CSVEGRGVGTEAFF.

The chain combines TRBV6-2 or TRBV6-3 with TRBJ2-5; weak D call: TRBD1 (6 bases). The length of the CDR3 is 14 residues. Germline V lookup: CDR1 MNHEY, CDR2 SVGEGT. V was clipped by 0 bases and J by 5 bases, with 10 bases between them. CDR3 DNA: TGTGCCAGCAGTTACTCTGGGGGCCGGGAGACCCAGTACTTC. Translation: CASSYSGGRETQYF.

There are a few counts of this clone. The V gene is TRBV28, the J gene TRBJ1-1; D is undetermined. V shed 6 bases and J shed 7 bases, with 21 bases lying between them. This CDR3 spans 15 amino acids. Looked up from germline, CDR1 is MDHEN and CDR2 is SYDVKM. CDR3 loop: CASSPAGSLRGEAFF. The DNA for the CDR3 is TGTGCCAGCAGCCCCGCCGGGTCCCTCAGAGGTGAAGCTTTCTTT. Combining the CDR3 with reference TRBV28 and TRBJ1-1 gives the whole variable domain DVKVTQSSRYLVKRTGEKVFLECVQDMDHENMFWYRQDPGLGLRLIYFSYDVKMKEKGDIPEGYSVSREKKERFSLILESASTNQTSMYLCASSPAGSLRGEAFFGQGTRLTVV.

V is TRBV6-5 and J is TRBJ2-7, with D tentatively TRBD1 (7 bases). Germline V lookup: CDR1 MNHEY, CDR2 SVGAGI. This CDR3 has 13 amino acids. V was cut by 8 bases and J by 4 bases, with 15 bases left in between. The CDR3 coding sequence is TGTGCCAGCGGGGGGACAGTCATGTACGAGCAGTACGTC. Translated, it gives CASGGTVMYEQYV.

The rearrangement links TRBV19 to TRBJ2-2; D perhaps matches TRBD2 (6 bases). V lost 3 bases and J lost 6, with 14 bases in between. This CDR3 has 15 residues. Germline-derived CDR1 and CDR2 are LNHDA and SQIVND (reference sequence). CDR3 sequence (DNA): TGTGCCAGTAGTATCGGACTACTTCATGCCGGGGAGCTGTTTTTT. Translation gives CASSIGLLHAGELFF.

The V gene is TRBV7-6, the J gene TRBJ2-3; TRBD2 might be the D (5 bases). Germline CDR1 SGHVS, CDR2 FNYEAQ. This CDR3 contains 15 residues. The V and J ends lost 5 bases and 3 bases respectively, with 15 bases between them. The CDR3 spells CASSPLRESTDTQYF. DNA for the CDR3: TGTGCCAGCAGCCCCCTTAGGGAGAGTACAGATACGCAGTATTTT.

This chain uses TRBV5-4 with TRBJ1-1; D gene ambiguous. The CDR3 has 16 amino acids. Trimming pared 4 bases from V and 0 bases from J, leaving 16 bases between. In germline, CDR1 is SGHNT, CDR2 YYREEE (reference sequence). The CDR3 DNA is TGTGCCAGCAGCCAGGCCACCCGGGGAATGAACACTGAAGCTTTCTTT. Translation gives CASSQATRGMNTEAFF.

V and J are TRBV24-1 and TRBJ1-1; D is unresolved. The length of the CDR3 is 11 residues. The germline V and J ends were trimmed by 3 bases and 8 bases, with 6 bases remaining between them. Germline CDR1 reads KGHDR; CDR2 reads SFDVKD. CDR3 DNA sequence: TGTGCCACCAGTGATGGGAGAGAAGCTTTCTTT. It is translated as CATSDGREAFF.

V and J are TRBV10-3 and TRBJ1-3; TRBD1 matches at 9 bases. V trimming: 11 bases; J trimming: 1 base; junction bases outside the gene matches: 18. CDR1 ENHRY and CDR2 SYGVKD come from the germline V gene. The CDR3 spans 18 residues. CDR3: CASGGGQGGTPSGNTIYF. CDR3 sequence (DNA): TGTGCCTCGGGGGGGGGACAGGGCGGAACTCCATCTGGAAACACCATATATTTT.

In its sample, this clone was seen a few times. The J gene is TRBJ1-3, the V gene TRBV6-5; no definite D call. V lost 6 bases and J 8 bases, leaving 8 bases between the germline ends. The CDR3 length is 11 residues. Germline assignment: CDR1 MNHEY and CDR2 SVGAGI. The CDR3 here is CASSTEDTIYF. The CDR3 DNA sequence: TGTGCCAGCAGCACGGAGGACACCATATATTTT.